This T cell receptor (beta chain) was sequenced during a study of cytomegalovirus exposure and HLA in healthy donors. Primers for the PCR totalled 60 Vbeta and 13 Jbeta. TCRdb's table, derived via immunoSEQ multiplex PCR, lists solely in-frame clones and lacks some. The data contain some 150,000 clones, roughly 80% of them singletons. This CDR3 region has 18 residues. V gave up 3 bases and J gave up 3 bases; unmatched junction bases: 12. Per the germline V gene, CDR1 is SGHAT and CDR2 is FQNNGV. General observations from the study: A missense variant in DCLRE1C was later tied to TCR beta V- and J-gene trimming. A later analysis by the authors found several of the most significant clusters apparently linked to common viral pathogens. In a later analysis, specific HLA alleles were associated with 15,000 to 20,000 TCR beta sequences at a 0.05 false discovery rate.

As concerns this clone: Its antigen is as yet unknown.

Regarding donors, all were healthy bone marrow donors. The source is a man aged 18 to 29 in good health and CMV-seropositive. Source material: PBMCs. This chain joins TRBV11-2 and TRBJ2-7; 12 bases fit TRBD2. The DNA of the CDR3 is TGTGCCAGCAGCTTGGCTTCTAGCGGGGGGGCCATAAACTACGAGCAGTACTTC. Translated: CASSLASSGGAINYEQYF.